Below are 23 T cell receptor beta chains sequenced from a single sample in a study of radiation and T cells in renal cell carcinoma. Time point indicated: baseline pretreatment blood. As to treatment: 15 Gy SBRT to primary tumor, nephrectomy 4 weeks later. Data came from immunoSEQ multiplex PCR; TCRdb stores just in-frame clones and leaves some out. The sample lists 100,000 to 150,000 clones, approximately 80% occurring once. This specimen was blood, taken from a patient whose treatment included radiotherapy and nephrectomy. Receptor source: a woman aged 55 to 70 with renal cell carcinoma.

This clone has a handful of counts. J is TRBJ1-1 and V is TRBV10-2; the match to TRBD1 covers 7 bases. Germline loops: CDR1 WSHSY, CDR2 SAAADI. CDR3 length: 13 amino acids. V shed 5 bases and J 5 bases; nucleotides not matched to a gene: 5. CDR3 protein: CASSRGRGTEAFF. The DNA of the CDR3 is TGCGCCAGCAGTAGGGGGCGGGGAACTGAAGCTTTCTTT.

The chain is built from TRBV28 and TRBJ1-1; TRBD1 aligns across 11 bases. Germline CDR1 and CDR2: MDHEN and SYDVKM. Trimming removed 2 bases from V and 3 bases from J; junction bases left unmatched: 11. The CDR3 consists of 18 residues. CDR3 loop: CASSLRSGTGGPHTEAFF. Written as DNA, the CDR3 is TGTGCCAGCAGTTTAAGATCCGGGACAGGGGGTCCCCACACTGAAGCTTTCTTT.

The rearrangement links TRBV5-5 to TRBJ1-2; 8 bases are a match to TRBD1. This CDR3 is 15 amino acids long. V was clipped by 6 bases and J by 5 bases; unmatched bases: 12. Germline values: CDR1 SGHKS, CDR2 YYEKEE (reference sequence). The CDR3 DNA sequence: TGTGCCAGCACCGAATTCCCAGGGGGCGAGTATGGCTACACCTTC. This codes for CASTEFPGGEYGYTF.

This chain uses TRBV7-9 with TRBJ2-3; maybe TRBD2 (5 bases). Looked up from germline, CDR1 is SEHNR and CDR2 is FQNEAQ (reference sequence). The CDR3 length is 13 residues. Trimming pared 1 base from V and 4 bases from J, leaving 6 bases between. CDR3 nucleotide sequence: TGTGCCAGCAGCTTAGACGGGGCAGATACGCAGTATTTT. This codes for CASSLDGADTQYF.

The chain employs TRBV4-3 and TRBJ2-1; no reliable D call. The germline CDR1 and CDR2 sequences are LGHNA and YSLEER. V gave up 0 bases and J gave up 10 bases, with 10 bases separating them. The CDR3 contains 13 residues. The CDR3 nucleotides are TGCGCCAGCAGCCAAGACCTAGGGCGGGAGCAGTTCTTC. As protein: CASSQDLGREQFF.

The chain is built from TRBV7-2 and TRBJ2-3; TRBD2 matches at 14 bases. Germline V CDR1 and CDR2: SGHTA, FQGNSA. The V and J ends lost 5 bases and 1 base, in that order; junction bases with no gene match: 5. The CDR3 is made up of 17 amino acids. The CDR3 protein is CASSARTSGGRTDTQYF. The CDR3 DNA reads TGTGCCAGCAGCGCTAGGACTAGCGGGGGGCGCACAGATACGCAGTATTTT.

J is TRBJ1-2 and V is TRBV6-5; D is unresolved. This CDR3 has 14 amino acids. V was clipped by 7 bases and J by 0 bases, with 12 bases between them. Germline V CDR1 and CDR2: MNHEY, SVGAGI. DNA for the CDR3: TGTGCCAGCACCGGGCGCCTTTCTAACTATGGCTACACCTTC. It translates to CASTGRLSNYGYTF.

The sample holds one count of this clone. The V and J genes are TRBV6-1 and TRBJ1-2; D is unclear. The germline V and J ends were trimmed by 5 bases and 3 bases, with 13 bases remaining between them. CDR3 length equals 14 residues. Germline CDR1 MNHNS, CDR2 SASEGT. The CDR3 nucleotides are TGTGCCAGCAGTTGGGGAGGACTGGACTATGGCTACACCTTC. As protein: CASSWGGLDYGYTF.

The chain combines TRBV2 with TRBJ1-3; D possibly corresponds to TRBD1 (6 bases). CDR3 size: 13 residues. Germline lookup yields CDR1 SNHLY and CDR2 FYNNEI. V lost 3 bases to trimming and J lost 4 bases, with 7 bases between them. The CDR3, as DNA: TGTGCCAGCAGTGAGCAGGGGGGAAACACCATATATTTT. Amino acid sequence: CASSEQGGNTIYF.

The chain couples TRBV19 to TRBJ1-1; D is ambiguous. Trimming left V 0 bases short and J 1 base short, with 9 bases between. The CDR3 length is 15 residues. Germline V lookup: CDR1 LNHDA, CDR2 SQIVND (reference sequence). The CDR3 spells CASSIDDGQNTEAFF. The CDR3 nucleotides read TGTGCCAGTAGTATAGATGACGGTCAGAACACTGAAGCTTTCTTT.

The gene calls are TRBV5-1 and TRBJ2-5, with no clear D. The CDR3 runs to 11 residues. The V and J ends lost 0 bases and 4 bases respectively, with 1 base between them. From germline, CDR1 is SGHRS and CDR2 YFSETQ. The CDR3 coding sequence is TGCGCCAGCAGCTTGGTAGAGACCCAGTACTTC. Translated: CASSLVETQYF.

CDR3 sequence (DNA): TGTGCCAGCAGTTACCGGAGGGACAGGGGGAACACTGAAGCTTTCTTT. Translated, it gives CASSYRRDRGNTEAFF. The chain employs TRBV6-5 and TRBJ1-1, with 10 positions matching TRBD1. With V trimmed by 2 bases and J by 1 base, 4 bases remained unmatched. CDR3 length equals 16 residues. Looked up from germline, CDR1 is MNHEY and CDR2 is SVGAGI.

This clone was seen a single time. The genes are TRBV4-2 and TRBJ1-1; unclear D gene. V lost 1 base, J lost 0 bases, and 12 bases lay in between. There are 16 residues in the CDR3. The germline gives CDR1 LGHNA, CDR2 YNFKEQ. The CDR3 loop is CASSQAATVLNTEAFF. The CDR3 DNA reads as TGTGCCAGCAGCCAAGCCGCGACTGTTCTGAACACTGAAGCTTTCTTT.

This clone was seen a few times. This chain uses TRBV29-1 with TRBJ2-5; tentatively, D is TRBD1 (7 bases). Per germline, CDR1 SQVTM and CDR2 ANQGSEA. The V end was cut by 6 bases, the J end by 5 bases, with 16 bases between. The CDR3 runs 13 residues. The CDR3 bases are TGCAGCGTCAGGGGGTTCAGCGGGGAGACCCAGTACTTC. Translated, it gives CSVRGFSGETQYF.

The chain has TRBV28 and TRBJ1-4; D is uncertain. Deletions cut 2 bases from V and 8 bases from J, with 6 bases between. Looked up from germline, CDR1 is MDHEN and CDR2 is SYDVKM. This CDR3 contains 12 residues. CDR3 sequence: CASSLGSEKLFF. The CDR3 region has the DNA TGTGCCAGCAGTTTAGGATCAGAAAAACTGTTTTTT.

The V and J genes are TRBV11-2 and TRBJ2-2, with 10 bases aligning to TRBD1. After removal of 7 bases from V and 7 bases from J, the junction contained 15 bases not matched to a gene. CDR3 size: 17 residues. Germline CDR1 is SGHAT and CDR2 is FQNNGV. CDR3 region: CASTLRGGTGVHGELFF. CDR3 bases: TGTGCCAGCACCCTGAGGGGCGGGACAGGGGTACACGGGGAGCTGTTTTTT.

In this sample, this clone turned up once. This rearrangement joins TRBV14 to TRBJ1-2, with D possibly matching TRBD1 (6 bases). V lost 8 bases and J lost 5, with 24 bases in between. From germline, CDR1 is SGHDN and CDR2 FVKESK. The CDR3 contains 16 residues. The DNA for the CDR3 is TGTGCCAGCTCCCAAGGGGGGAAGGGGCAATCTTATGGCTACACCTTC. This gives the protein CASSQGGKGQSYGYTF.

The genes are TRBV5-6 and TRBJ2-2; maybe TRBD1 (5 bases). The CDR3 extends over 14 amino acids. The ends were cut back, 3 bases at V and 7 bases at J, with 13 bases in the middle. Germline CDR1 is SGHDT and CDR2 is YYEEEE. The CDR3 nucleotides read TGTGCCAGCAGCTGGGGCCGTGCGAACGGGGAGCTGTTTTTT. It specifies CASSWGRANGELFF.

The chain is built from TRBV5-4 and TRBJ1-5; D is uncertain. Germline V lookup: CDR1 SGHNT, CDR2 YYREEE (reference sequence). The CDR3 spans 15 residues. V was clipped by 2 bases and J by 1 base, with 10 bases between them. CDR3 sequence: CASSFGVGSNQPQHF. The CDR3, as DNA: TGTGCCAGCAGCTTCGGGGTTGGAAGCAATCAGCCCCAGCATTTT.

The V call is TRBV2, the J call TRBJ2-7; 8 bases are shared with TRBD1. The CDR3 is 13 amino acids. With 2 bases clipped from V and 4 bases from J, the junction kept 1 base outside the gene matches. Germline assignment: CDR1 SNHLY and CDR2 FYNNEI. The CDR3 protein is CASSEQGAYEQYF. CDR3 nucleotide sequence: TGTGCCAGCAGTGAACAGGGGGCTTACGAGCAGTACTTC.

Here the CDR3 DNA reads TGTGCCAGCAGCTTAGAGGACAATCCTACCTACGAGCAGTACTTC. Amino acid sequence: CASSLEDNPTYEQYF. The chain employs TRBV7-9 and TRBJ2-7; the D gene is possibly TRBD1 (5 bases). Germline loops: CDR1 SEHNR, CDR2 FQNEAQ (reference sequence). The CDR3 consists of 15 residues. V lost 1 base and J 2 bases, leaving 12 bases between the germline ends.

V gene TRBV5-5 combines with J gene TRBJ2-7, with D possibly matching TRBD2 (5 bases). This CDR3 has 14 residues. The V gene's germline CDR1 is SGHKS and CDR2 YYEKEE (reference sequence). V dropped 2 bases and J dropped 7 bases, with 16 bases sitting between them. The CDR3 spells CASSFPPGRGEQYF. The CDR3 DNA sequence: TGTGCCAGCAGCTTTCCTCCGGGAAGAGGGGAGCAGTACTTC.

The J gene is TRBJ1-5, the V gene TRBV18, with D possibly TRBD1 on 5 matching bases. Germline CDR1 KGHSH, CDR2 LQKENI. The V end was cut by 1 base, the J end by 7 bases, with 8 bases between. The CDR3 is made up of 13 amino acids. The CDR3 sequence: CASSPRGEQPQHF. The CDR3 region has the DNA TGTGCCAGCTCACCACGGGGGGAACAGCCCCAGCATTTT. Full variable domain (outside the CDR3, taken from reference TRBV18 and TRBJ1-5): NAGVMQNPRHLVRRRGQEARLRCSPMKGHSHVYWYRQLPEEGLKFMVYLQKENIIDESGMPKERFSAEFPKEGPSILRIQQVVRGDSAAYFCASSPRGEQPQHFGDGTRLSIL.